Detailed here is one T cell receptor beta chain. This clonotype has a handful of counts. It has no known antigen specificity. No base-level quality is on record; no much larger clone is a single base apart. This record comes from a study of CD8+CD57+ T cells in acquired aplastic anemia (dated by TCRdb to 2016 to 2019). Regarding the study in general: On average, sorted CD4+ and CD8+ cells yielded approximately 3 ug of extracted DNA, with a range of about 0.19 to 30 ug. A CD8+CD57+ expansion meant a frequency higher than the mean frequency seen in healthy subjects. Study-wide conclusions, independent of this receptor: Patients and healthy controls showed no significant difference in CD8+ Simpson's diversity (P=0.060). Fewer than 35 CD8+ CDR3 sequences were found to be shared between patients and controls, but these sequences appeared to be highly expressed in patients and within the immunodominant clones of the patients.

Patients chosen for sequencing had shown expansion of CD8+CD57+ cells by flow cytometry. Every patient had severe acquired aplastic anemia, diagnosed using the International Study of Aplastic Anemia and Agranulocytosis and Camitta criteria. No therapy had been received by the patients at the time of blood sampling. The study deep-sequenced TCR repertoires of sorted CD4+ and CD8+ blood T cells from severe aplastic anemia patients and healthy subjects. In the USA, patient enrollment took place under clinicaltrials.gov protocols 00001620, 01623167, 00001397, 00071045, 00081523 and 00961064. Ficoll-Paque density gradient centrifugation was used to isolate peripheral blood mononuclear cells. Before DNA was extracted, CD4+ and CD8+ T cells were sorted using either FACS or magnetic beads. Genomic DNA served as template for TCR beta VDJ combination and CDR3 sequence profiling. An Illumina HiSeq 2000 was used for TCR repertoire sequencing. In the paper's pipeline: TRBV/TRBJ rearrangement plots, CDR3 size and DJ length profiles, and Simpson's diversity index were used to assess repertoires. The most abundant DNA sequence in the deep sequencing data was defined as the immunodominant clone. CDR3 amino acid sequences were checked for sharing between subjects and were compared against published repertoires and the VDJdb database. The public sequencing data were trimmed at Q25 with fastp and processed into clonotypes with MiXCR by TCRdb, which kept only in-frame beta chains. Rows merge per CDR3 protein into single entries with the most common DNA and genes. The V and J calls and clone size come from TCRdb's table, not from the authors' own analysis. The sample table holds roughly 160,000 distinct CDR3 sequences, of which under 55% were seen once. Clones ranked in the top ten supply less than 3% of the sample.

CDR1 is given as DFQATT and CDR2 as SNEGSKA, both from the germline V gene (reference sequence). Trimming costs V 4 bases and J 3 bases, and their ends lie 8 bases apart. The cysteine opens and the phenylalanine closes a CDR3 of 12 amino acids. The retained sequence is limited to the CDR3, 36 bases, with the frame set at the first base. Sequenced sample: sorted CD4+, CD8+, or CD8+CD57+ T cells (not recorded which) from PBMCs. The sequence was collected from a human donor with aplastic anemia. The rearranged chain carries TRBV20-1 and TRBJ2-3; TRBD2 is a weak D gene call, 5 bases matching. CDR3 region: CSATDLTDTQYF. The nucleotides read TGCAGTGCTACGGACTTAACAGATACGCAGTATTTT.